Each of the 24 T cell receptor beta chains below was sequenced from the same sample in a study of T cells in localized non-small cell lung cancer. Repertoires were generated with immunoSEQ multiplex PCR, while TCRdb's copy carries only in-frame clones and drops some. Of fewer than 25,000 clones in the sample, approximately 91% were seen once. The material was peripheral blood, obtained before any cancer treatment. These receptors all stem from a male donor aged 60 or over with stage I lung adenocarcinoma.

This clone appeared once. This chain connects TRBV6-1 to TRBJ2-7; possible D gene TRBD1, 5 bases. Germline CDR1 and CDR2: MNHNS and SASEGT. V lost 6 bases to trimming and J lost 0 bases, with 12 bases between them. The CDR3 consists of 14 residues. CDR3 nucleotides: TGTGCCAGCAGCCAGGGCGGTAGCTCCTACGAGCAGTACTTC. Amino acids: CASSQGGSSYEQYF.

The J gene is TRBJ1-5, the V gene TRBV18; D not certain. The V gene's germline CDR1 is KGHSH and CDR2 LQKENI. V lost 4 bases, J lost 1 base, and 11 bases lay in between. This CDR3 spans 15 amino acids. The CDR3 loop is CASSLWKDSNQPQHF. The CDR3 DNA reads TGTGCCAGCTCACTATGGAAGGACAGCAATCAGCCCCAGCATTTT.

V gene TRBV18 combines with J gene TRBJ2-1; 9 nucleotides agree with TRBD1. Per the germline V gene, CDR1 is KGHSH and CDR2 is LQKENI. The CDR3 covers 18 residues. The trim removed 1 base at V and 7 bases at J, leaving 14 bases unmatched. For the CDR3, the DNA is TGTGCCAGCTCACCACGAACCGGGACAGGGTCCCTGGGGAATGAGCAGTTCTTC. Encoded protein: CASSPRTGTGSLGNEQFF.

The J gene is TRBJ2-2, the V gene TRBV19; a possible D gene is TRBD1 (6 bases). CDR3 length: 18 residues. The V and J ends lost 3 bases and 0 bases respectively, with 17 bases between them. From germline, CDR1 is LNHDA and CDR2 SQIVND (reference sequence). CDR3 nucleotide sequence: TGTGCCAGTAGTATGAGCCTGATCACAGGGACGAACACCGGGGAGCTGTTTTTT. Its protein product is CASSMSLITGTNTGELFF.

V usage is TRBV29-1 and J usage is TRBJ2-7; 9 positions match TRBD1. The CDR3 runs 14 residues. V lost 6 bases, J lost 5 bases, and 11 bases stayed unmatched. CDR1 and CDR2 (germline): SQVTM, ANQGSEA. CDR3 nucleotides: TGCAGCGTAGCGACCGGGACAGGGTACCACGAGCAGTACTTC. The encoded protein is CSVATGTGYHEQYF.

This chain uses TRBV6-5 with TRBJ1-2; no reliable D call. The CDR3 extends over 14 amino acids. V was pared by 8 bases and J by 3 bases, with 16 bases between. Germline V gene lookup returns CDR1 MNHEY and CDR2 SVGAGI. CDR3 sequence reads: CASLKSGSHYGYTF. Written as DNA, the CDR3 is TGTGCCAGCTTAAAAAGTGGCAGCCACTATGGCTACACCTTC.

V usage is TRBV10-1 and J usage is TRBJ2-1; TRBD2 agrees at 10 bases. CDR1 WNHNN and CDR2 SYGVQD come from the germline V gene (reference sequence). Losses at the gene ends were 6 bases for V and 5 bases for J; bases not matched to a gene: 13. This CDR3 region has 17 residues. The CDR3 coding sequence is TGCGCCAGCAGCAATTCTAGCGGGAGCGTTCGAGACAATGAGCAGTTCTTC. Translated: CASSNSSGSVRDNEQFF.

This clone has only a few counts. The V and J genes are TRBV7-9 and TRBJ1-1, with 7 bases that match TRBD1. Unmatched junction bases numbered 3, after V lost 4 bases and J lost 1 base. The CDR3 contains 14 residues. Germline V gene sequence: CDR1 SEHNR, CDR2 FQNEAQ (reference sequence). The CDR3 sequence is CASSSRGTNTEAFF. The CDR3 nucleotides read TGTGCCAGCAGCTCCAGGGGGACGAACACTGAAGCTTTCTTT. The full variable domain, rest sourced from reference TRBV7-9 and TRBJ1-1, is DTGVSQNPRHKITKRGQNVTFRCDPISEHNRLYWYRQTLGQGPEFLTYFQNEAQLEKSRLLSDRFSAERPKGSFSTLEIQRTEQGDSAMYLCASSSRGTNTEAFFGQGTRLTVV.

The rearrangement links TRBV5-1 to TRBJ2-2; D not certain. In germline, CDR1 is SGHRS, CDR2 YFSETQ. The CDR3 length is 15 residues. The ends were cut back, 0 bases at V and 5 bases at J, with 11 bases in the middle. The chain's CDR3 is CASSLGTAGTGELFF. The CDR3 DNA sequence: TGCGCCAGCAGCTTGGGCACAGCCGGTACCGGGGAGCTGTTTTTT.

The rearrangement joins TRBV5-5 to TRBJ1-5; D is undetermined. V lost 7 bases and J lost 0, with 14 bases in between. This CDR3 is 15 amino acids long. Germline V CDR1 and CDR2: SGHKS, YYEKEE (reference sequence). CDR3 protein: CASAGNSFSNQPQHF. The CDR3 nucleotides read TGTGCCAGCGCTGGAAACAGTTTTAGCAATCAGCCCCAGCATTTT.

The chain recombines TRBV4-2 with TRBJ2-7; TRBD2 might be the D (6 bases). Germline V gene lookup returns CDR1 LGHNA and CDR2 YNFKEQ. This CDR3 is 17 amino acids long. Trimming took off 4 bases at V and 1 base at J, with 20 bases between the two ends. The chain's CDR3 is CASSRSGVAIGSYEQYF. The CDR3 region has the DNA TGTGCCAGCAGCCGATCGGGGGTAGCCATAGGTTCCTACGAGCAGTACTTC.

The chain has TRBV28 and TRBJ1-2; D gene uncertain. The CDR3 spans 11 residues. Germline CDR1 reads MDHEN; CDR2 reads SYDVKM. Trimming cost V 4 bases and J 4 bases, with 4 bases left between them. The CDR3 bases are TGTGCCAGCAGTTCTGTCTATGGCTACACCTTC. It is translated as CASSSVYGYTF.

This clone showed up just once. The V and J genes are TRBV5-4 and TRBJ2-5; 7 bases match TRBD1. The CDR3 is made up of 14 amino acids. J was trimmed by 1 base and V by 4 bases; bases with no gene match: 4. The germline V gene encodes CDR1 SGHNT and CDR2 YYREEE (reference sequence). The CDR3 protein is CASSPGTAQETQYF. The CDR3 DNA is TGTGCCAGCAGCCCAGGGACAGCCCAAGAGACCCAGTACTTC.

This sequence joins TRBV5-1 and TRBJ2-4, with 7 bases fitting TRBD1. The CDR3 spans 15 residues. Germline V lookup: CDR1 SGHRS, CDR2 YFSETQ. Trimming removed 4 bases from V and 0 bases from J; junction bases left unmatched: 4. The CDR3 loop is CASSPDRLAKNIQYF. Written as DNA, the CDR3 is TGCGCCAGCAGCCCGGACAGGCTAGCCAAAAACATTCAGTACTTC.

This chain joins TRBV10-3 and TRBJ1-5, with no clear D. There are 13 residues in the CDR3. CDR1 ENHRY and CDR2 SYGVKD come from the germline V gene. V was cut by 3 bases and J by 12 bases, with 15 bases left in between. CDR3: CAISDPQLHFQHF. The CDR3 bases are TGTGCCATCAGTGACCCGCAGCTCCATTTCCAGCATTTT.

The CDR3 bases are TGTGCCAGCAGTGGAGTGGGACGGGCCGACACTGAAGCTTTCTTT. This translates into CASSGVGRADTEAFF. The chain employs TRBV27 and TRBJ1-1; weak D call: TRBD1 (5 bases). The germline CDR1 and CDR2 sequences are MNHEY and SMNVEV (reference sequence). The CDR3 sequence is 15 residues long. Trimming took off 5 bases at V and 3 bases at J, with 16 bases between the two ends.

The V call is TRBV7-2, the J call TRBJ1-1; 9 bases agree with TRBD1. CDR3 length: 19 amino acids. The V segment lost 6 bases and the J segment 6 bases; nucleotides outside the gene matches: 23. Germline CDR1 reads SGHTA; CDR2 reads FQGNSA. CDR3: CASRPNPGQGTSRRPEAFF. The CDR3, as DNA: TGTGCCAGCAGACCGAACCCGGGACAGGGAACCTCGAGGAGGCCTGAAGCTTTCTTT.

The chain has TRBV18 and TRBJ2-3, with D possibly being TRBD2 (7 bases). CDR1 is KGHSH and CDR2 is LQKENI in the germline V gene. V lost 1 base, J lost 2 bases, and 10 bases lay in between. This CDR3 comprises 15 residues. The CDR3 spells CASSPRGGLTDTQYF. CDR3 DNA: TGTGCCAGCTCACCACGCGGGGGCCTCACAGATACGCAGTATTTT.

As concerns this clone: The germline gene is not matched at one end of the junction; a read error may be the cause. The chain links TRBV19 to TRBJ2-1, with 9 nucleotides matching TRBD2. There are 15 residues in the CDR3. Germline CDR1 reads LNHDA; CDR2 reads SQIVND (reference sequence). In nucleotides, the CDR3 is TGTGCCAGTACCCTTAGCGGGAGAACCTACACTGAGCAGTTCTTC. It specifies CASTLSGRTYTEQFF. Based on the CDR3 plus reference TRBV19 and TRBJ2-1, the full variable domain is DGGITQSPKYLFRKEGQNVTLSCEQNLNHDAMYWYRQDPGQGLRLIYYSQIVNDFQKGDIAEGYSVSREKKESFPLTVTSAQKNPTAFYLCASTLSGRTYTEQFFGPGTRLTVL.

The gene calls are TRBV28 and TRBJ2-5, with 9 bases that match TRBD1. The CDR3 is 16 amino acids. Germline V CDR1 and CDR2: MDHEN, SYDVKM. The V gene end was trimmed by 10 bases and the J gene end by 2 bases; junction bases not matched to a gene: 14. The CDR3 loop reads CATLTRTGGPQETQYF. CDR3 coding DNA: TGTGCCACCCTGACCAGAACAGGGGGCCCTCAAGAGACCCAGTACTTC.

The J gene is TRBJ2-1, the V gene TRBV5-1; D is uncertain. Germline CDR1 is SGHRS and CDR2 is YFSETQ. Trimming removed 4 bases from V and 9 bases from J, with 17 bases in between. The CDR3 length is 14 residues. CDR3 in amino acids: CASSTTRTDLEQFF. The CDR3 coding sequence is TGCGCCAGCAGCACTACTCGGACGGACCTTGAGCAGTTCTTC.

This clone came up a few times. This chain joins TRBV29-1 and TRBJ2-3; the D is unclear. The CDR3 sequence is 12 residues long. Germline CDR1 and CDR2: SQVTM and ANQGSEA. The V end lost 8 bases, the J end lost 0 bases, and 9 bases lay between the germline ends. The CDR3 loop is CSTVASTDTQYF. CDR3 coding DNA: TGCAGCACGGTGGCAAGCACAGATACGCAGTATTTT.

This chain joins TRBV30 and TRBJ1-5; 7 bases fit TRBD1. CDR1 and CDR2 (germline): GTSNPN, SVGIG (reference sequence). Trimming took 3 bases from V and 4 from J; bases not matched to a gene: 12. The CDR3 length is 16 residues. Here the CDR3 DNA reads TGTGCCTGGAGCGCTCACGGGACAGCTTATAATCAGCCCCAGCATTTT. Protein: CAWSAHGTAYNQPQHF.

CDR3 in DNA: TGTGCCAGCAGCGCCGGACAAATGAACACCGGGGAGCTGTTTTTT. Translation gives CASSAGQMNTGELFF. The gene calls are TRBV9 and TRBJ2-2, with D tentatively TRBD1 (5 bases). The CDR3 consists of 15 residues. The germline V and J ends were trimmed by 3 bases and 1 base, with 10 bases remaining between them. Germline loops: CDR1 SGDLS, CDR2 YYNGEE.